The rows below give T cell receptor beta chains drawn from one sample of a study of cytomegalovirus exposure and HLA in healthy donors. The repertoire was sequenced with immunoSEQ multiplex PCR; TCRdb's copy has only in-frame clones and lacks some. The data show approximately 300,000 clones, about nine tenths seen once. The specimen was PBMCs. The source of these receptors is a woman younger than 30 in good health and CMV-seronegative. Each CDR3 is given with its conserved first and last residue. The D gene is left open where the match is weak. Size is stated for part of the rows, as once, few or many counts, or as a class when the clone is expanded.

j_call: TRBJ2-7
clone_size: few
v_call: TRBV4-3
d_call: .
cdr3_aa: CASSQGGSRGEQYF
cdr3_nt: TGCGCCAGCAGCCAAGGTGGATCGCGAGGGGAGCAGTACTTC

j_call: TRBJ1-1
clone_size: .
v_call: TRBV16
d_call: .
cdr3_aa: CASSPLGRTEAFF
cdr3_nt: TGTGCCAGCAGCCCACTCGGGAGGACTGAAGCTTTCTTT

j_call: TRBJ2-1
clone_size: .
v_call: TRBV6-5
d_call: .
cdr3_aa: CASSYESDNEQFF
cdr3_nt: TGTGCCAGCAGTTACGAGTCCGACAATGAGCAGTTCTTC

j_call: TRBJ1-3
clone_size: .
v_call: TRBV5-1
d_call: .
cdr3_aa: CASSLEVSGGNTIYF
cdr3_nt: TGCGCCAGCAGCCTGGAGGTCTCAGGCGGAAACACCATATATTTT

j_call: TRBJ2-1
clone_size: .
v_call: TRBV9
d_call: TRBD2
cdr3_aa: CASSATKAGSYNEQFF
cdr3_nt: TGTGCCAGCAGCGCCACCAAAGCGGGATCCTACAATGAGCAGTTCTTC

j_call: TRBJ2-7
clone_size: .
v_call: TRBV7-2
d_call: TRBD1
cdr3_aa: CASSLGRFRGKIDEQYF
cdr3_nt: TGTGCCAGCAGCTTGGGGCGGTTCAGGGGGAAAATTGACGAGCAGTACTTC

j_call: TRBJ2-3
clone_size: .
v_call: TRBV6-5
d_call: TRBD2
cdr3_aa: CASTKTSGYTDTQYF
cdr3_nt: TGTGCCAGCACTAAGACTAGCGGCTACACAGATACGCAGTATTTT

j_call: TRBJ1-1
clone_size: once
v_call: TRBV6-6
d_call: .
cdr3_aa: CASRGSYTEAFF
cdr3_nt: TGTGCCAGCAGGGGGAGTTACACTGAAGCTTTCTTT

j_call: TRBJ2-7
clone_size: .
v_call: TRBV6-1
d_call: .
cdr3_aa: CASIQDTNYYYEQYF
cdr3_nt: TGTGCCAGCATTCAGGACACCAATTACTACTACGAGCAGTACTTC

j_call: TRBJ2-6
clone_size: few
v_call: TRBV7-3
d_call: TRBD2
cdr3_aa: CASSTASGSDVLTF
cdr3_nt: TGTGCCAGCAGCACTGCTAGCGGGAGTGATGTCCTGACTTTC

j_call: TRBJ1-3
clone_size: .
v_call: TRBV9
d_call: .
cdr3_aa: CASSVAPGSGNTIYF
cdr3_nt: TGTGCCAGCAGCGTAGCGCCGGGGTCTGGAAACACCATATATTTT

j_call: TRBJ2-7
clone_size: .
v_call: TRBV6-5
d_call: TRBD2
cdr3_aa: CASSSPGLAGFEQYF
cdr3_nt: TGTGCCAGCAGTTCTCCGGGACTAGCGGGATTCGAGCAGTACTTC

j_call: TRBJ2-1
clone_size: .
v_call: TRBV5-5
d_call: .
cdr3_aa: CASSLVGGPSYNEQFF
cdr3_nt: TGTGCCAGCAGCTTGGTAGGCGGGCCCTCCTACAATGAGCAGTTCTTC

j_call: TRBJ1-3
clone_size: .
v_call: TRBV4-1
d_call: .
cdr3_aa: CASSQRRAGDSGNTIYF
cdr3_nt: TGCGCCAGCAGCCAAAGAAGGGCGGGCGACTCTGGAAACACCATATATTTT

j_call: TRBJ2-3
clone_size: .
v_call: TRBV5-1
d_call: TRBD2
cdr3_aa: CASSLMAGVGTDTQYF
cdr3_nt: TGCGCCAGCAGCTTGATGGCGGGAGTCGGCACAGATACGCAGTATTTT

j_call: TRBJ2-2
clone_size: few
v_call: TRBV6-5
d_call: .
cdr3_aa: CASSYWRSNTGELFF
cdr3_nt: TGTGCCAGCAGTTATTGGCGGAGTAACACCGGGGAGCTGTTTTTT

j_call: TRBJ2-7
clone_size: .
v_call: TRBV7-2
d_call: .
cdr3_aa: CASSPREDRAYEQYF
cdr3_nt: TGTGCCAGCAGCCCCCGGGAGGACAGGGCCTACGAGCAGTACTTC

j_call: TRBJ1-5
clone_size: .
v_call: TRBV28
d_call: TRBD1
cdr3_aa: CASSDRGLGQPQHF
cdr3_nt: TGTGCCAGCAGTGACAGGGGGCTTGGTCAGCCCCAGCATTTT

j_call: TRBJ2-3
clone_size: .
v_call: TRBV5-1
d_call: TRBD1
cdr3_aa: CASAGQGTDTQYF
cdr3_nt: TGCGCCAGCGCGGGACAGGGGACCGATACGCAGTATTTT

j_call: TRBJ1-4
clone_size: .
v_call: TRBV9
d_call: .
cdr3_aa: CASSARPGGYEKLFF
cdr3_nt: TGTGCCAGCAGCGCTAGACCCGGGGGATATGAAAAACTGTTTTTT

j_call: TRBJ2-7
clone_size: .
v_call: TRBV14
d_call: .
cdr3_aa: CASSPQTGFHEQYF
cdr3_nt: TGTGCCAGCAGTCCCCAAACAGGGTTCCACGAGCAGTACTTC

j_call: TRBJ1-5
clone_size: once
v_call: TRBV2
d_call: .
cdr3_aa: CASSDLGGQPQHF
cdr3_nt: TGTGCCAGCAGTGATTTGGGGGGTCAGCCCCAGCATTTT

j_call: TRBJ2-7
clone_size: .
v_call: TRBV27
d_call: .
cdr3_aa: CASSAGKGPYEQYF
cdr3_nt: TGTGCCAGCAGTGCAGGGAAGGGGCCCTACGAGCAGTACTTC

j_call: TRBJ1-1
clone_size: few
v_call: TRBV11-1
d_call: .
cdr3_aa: CASSLTGGTEAFF
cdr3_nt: TGTGCCAGCAGCCTCACCGGAGGAACTGAAGCTTTCTTT

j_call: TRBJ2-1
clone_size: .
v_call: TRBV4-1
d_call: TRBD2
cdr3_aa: CASSQGRLAGNSYNEQFF
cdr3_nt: TGCGCCAGCAGCCAAGGTCGGCTAGCGGGAAACTCCTACAATGAGCAGTTCTTC

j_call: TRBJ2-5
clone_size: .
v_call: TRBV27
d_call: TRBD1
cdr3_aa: CASSRRGTGFGETQYF
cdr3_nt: TGTGCCAGCAGCCGGAGGGGGACAGGCTTCGGGGAGACCCAGTACTTC

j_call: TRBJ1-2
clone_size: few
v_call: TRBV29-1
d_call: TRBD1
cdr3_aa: CSVDQGASYGYTF
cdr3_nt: TGCAGCGTTGATCAGGGGGCGTCCTATGGCTACACCTTC

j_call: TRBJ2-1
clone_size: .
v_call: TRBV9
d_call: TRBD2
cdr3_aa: CASSASGDPYNEQFF
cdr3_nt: TGTGCCAGCAGCGCCAGCGGGGACCCCTACAATGAGCAGTTCTTC

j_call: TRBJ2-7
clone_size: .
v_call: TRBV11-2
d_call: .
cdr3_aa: CASSLLAKDYEQYF
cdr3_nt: TGTGCCAGCAGCTTATTAGCGAAAGACTACGAGCAGTACTTC

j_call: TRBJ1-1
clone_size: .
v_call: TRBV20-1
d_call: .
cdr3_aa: CSAAGNTEAFF
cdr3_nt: TGCAGTGCTGCAGGGAACACTGAAGCTTTCTTT

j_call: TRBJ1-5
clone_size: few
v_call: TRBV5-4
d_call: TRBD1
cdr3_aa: CASSPGQGVNQPQHF
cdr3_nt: TGTGCCAGCAGCCCCGGACAGGGAGTCAATCAGCCCCAGCATTTT

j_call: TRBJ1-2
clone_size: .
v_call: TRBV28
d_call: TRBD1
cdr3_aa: CASSAFGTGRIRGGYTF
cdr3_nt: TGTGCCAGCAGTGCATTCGGGACAGGCAGGATTAGAGGAGGCTACACCTTC

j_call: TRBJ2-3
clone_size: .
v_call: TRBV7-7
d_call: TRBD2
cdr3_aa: CASSPETSGSTDTQYF
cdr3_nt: TGTGCTAGCAGCCCTGAGACTAGCGGGAGCACAGATACGCAGTATTTT

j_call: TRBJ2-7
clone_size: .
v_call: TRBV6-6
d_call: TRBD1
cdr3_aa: CASRGDSGTGTYEQYF
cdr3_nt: TGTGCCAGCAGGGGAGATTCCGGGACAGGGACCTACGAGCAGTACTTC

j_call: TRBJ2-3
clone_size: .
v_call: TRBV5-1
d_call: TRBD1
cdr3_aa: CASSLNGQGQGITDTQYF
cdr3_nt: TGCGCCAGCAGCTTGAACGGTCAAGGACAGGGGATCACAGATACGCAGTATTTT

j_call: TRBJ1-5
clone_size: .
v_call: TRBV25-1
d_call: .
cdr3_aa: CASSEGQGAEPQHF
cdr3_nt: TGTGCCAGCAGTGAAGGGCAGGGTGCGGAGCCCCAGCATTTT